The 32 T cell receptor beta chains below all came from one sample that was sequenced in a study of T-cell memory formation after mild COVID-19. Each CDR3 protein is one row after TCRdb ran MiXCR on the 5' RACE reads. The sample has about 400,000 distinct CDR3 sequences; more than 20% are singletons. The sequencing input was PBMCs or a T cell subset sorted from them (not recorded which). These receptors originate from an adult woman who had mild COVID-19 (a few samples of this study predate the infection). Cell type and time point are not known.

This clonotype was observed a few times. The rearrangement uses TRBV7-9 and TRBJ2-1; 8 bases are a match to TRBD2. J gave up 9 bases and V 6 bases, and 7 bases lay outside the gene matches. Per the germline V gene, CDR1 is SEHNR and CDR2 is FQNEAQ (reference sequence). The CDR3 sequence is 13 residues long. The CDR3 loop is CASRGLVPTEQFF. The CDR3 bases are TGTGCCAGCAGGGGACTAGTTCCTACTGAGCAGTTCTTC. The variable domain in full, with the rest retrieved from reference TRBV7-9 and TRBJ2-1, is DTGVSQNPRHKITKRGQNVTFRCDPISEHNRLYWYRQTLGQGPEFLTYFQNEAQLEKSRLLSDRFSAERPKGSFSTLEIQRTEQGDSAMYLCASRGLVPTEQFFGPGTRLTVL.

This clonotype was seen at least ten times. This chain uses TRBV21-1 with TRBJ2-3; the table's D call TRBD1 went unverified against the DNA. TRBV21-1 is described as a pseudogene. The CDR3 length is 15 residues. The CDR3 DNA reads TGTGCCAGCAGCAAACGGTGCAGGGGGCAAGATACGCAGTATTTT. Translating it yields CASSKRCRGQDTQYF.

This clonotype was counted only a few times. This chain uses TRBV5-1 with TRBJ2-1; possibly TRBD1 or TRBD2 for D (7 bases each). CDR1 and CDR2 (germline): SGHRS, YFSETQ. This CDR3 is built from 14 residues. The ends were cut back, 0 bases at V and 7 bases at J, with 11 bases in the middle. The CDR3 DNA follows: TGCGCCAGCAGCTTGGGGGAGGGGGCTAATGAGCAGTTCTTC. Translating gives CASSLGEGANEQFF.

This clonotype was counted a few times. The chain is built from TRBV5-1 and TRBJ2-1; TRBD2 agrees at 8 bases. The CDR3 consists of 15 residues. After removal of 2 bases from V and 6 bases from J, the junction contained 7 bases not matched to a gene. CDR1 and CDR2 from the germline V gene are SGHRS and YFSETQ. The CDR3 DNA sequence: TGCGCCAGCAGCTTAGGTAGCGGGACGATCAATGAGCAGTTCTTC. Translation gives CASSLGSGTINEQFF.

This clonotype was picked up a small number of times. This chain uses TRBV7-9 with TRBJ1-2; 9 nucleotides agree with TRBD1. The junction had 14 bases not matched to a gene; V was cut back by 10 bases and J by 5 bases. CDR1 and CDR2 from the germline V gene are SEHNR and FQNEAQ (reference sequence). The CDR3 is 15 amino acids. The CDR3: CATATSGQGNYGYTF. In DNA form, the CDR3 reads TGTGCCACCGCCACTTCGGGACAGGGAAATTATGGCTACACCTTC.

This clonotype was found a few times. The CDR3 bases are TGCAGTGCTCGGATAGGGAGGTACACTGAAGCTTTCTTT. It is translated as CSARIGRYTEAFF. This chain links TRBV20-1 with TRBJ1-1, with D hard to call. Per the germline V gene, CDR1 is DFQATT and CDR2 is SNEGSKA (reference sequence). The ends were cut back, 5 bases at V and 3 bases at J, with 13 bases in the middle. CDR3 length: 13 residues.

This chain joins TRBV4-1 and TRBJ2-3, with 8 nucleotides matching TRBD2. Trimming at V came to 2 bases and at J to 2 bases, leaving 3 bases not matched to a gene. The CDR3 covers 15 residues. Germline values: CDR1 MGHRA, CDR2 YSYEKL. CDR3: CASSQIAGNTDTQYF. As DNA, the CDR3 is TGCGCCAGCAGCCAAATAGCGGGGAACACAGATACGCAGTATTTT.

This clonotype turned up a few times. The chain recombines TRBV15 with TRBJ2-5, with TRBD2 identical over 7 bases. The V segment lost 3 bases and the J segment 2 bases; nucleotides outside the gene matches: 6. CDR1 LNHNV and CDR2 YYDKDF come from the germline V gene (reference sequence). The CDR3 is made up of 15 amino acids. The CDR3 spells CATSRGGGTQETQYF. The CDR3 DNA reads as TGTGCCACCAGCAGGGGCGGGGGAACGCAAGAGACCCAGTACTTC.

This clonotype was detected only a few times. This chain connects TRBV11-2 to TRBJ2-7, with 10 bases lining up with TRBD1. The CDR3 contains 15 residues. From germline, CDR1 is SGHAT and CDR2 FQNNGV. The ends lost 5 bases at V and 1 base at J; junction bases unmatched: 5. CDR3 DNA: TGTGCCAGCAGCCGCCGGGACAGGGGATCCTACGAGCAGTACTTC. This translates into CASSRRDRGSYEQYF.

The chain links TRBV5-1 to TRBJ2-1, with TRBD1 matching over 7 bases. Germline values: CDR1 SGHRS, CDR2 YFSETQ. The CDR3 has 14 residues. With 6 bases clipped from V and 8 bases from J, the junction kept 11 bases outside the gene matches. The CDR3 DNA is TGCGCCAGCAAGCTTGGACCAGGGGGAGATGAGCAGTTCTTC. It translates to CASKLGPGGDEQFF.

The chain links TRBV4-1 to TRBJ2-2; 8 positions agree with TRBD2. Germline V gives CDR1 MGHRA, CDR2 YSYEKL. The length of the CDR3 is 17 residues. The V segment lost 1 base and the J segment 4 bases; nucleotides outside the gene matches: 8. DNA of the CDR3: TGCGCCAGCAGCCAAGGCCTAGCGGGTTTACTCACCGGGGAGCTGTTTTTT. This gives the protein CASSQGLAGLLTGELFF.

This clonotype has at least ten counts. This chain connects TRBV5-5 to TRBJ1-5; a weak D match, TRBD1 (6 bases). The CDR3 loop spans 14 amino acids. V lost 2 bases, J lost 6 bases, and 12 bases lay in between. Germline assignment: CDR1 SGHKS and CDR2 YYEKEE (reference sequence). CDR3 residues: CASSFSTQGQPQHF. The CDR3 bases are TGTGCCAGCAGCTTTTCGACACAGGGTCAGCCCCAGCATTTT.

The table lists this clonotype with a few counts. V usage is TRBV15 and J usage is TRBJ2-6, with no clear D. V was pared by 0 bases and J by 4 bases, with 7 bases between. The germline V gene has CDR1 LNHNV and CDR2 YYDKDF (reference sequence). The CDR3 consists of 15 residues. The CDR3, as DNA: TGTGCCACCAGCAGAGACCGACTGGGGGCCAACGTCCTGACTTTC. It translates to CATSRDRLGANVLTF.

The chain couples TRBV25-1 to TRBJ1-2; D is unclear. V lost 4 bases and J 7 bases, leaving 19 bases between the germline ends. Germline CDR1 is MGHDK and CDR2 is SYGVNS. The CDR3 covers 15 residues. In DNA form, the CDR3 reads TGTGCCAGCAGTGTCGATAATAGACCCACTCGTGGCTACACCTTC. Amino acid sequence: CASSVDNRPTRGYTF.

The V call is TRBV4-3, the J call TRBJ2-5; D not certain. Germline CDR1 LGHNA, CDR2 YSLEER. This CDR3 is 15 amino acids long. V was shortened by 1 base and J by 0 bases, with 9 bases between the two germline ends. The CDR3 nucleotides are TGCGCCAGCAGCCAAGGGGTCGGATACCAAGAGACCCAGTACTTC. The encoded protein is CASSQGVGYQETQYF.

The rearrangement joins TRBV2 to TRBJ2-2; D not resolved. The CDR3 totals 14 residues. The V gene's germline CDR1 is SNHLY and CDR2 FYNNEI. V lost 4 bases and J lost 8, with 14 bases in between. The CDR3 DNA reads as TGTGCCAGCAGTGTGCGGACCCCGGGTGGGGAGCTGTTTTTT. Translation: CASSVRTPGGELFF.

The J gene is TRBJ2-1, the V gene TRBV2; 9 bases match TRBD1. From germline, CDR1 is SNHLY and CDR2 FYNNEI. This CDR3 has 13 amino acids. The V segment lost 2 bases and the J segment 8 bases; nucleotides outside the gene matches: 1. This chain's CDR3 is CASSERQGDEQFF. DNA of the CDR3: TGTGCCAGCAGTGAACGACAGGGGGATGAGCAGTTCTTC.

This clonotype occurred a few times. The chain combines TRBV18 with TRBJ2-7, with D possibly TRBD2 on 5 matching bases. V dropped 0 bases and J dropped 7 bases, with 10 bases sitting between them. Germline V gene lookup returns CDR1 KGHSH and CDR2 LQKENI. The CDR3 runs 13 residues. Here the CDR3 DNA reads TGTGCCAGCTCACCACCCCAGGCGGGTGAGCAGTACTTC. This sequence encodes CASSPPQAGEQYF.

The sample holds a few counts of this clonotype. The CDR3 bases are TGCGCCAGCGGGACAGGGATTAACACTGAAGCTTTCTTT. Translated: CASGTGINTEAFF. The chain is built from TRBV5-1 and TRBJ1-1, with TRBD1 matching 9 bases. With V trimmed by 7 bases and J by 2 bases, 3 bases remained unmatched. In germline, CDR1 is SGHRS, CDR2 YFSETQ. The CDR3 runs 13 residues.

In this sample, this clonotype turned up a few times. This chain uses TRBV7-9 with TRBJ2-3, with a tentative D call TRBD1 (6 bases). The germline gives CDR1 SEHNR, CDR2 FQNEAQ (reference sequence). Trimming shortened V by 5 bases and J by 4 bases, and 16 bases separated the two germline ends. The CDR3 has 15 amino acids. CDR3: CASSPPSGVADTQYF. In nucleotides, the CDR3 is TGTGCCAGCAGCCCCCCATCAGGGGTCGCAGATACGCAGTATTTT.

There are a few counts of this clonotype. The V call is TRBV6-1, the J call TRBJ2-5; no reliable D call. CDR3 length: 11 residues. The germline CDR1 and CDR2 sequences are MNHNS and SASEGT. The germline V and J ends were trimmed by 10 bases and 7 bases, with 13 bases remaining between them. This chain's CDR3 is CATPGSGTQYF. In DNA form, the CDR3 reads TGTGCCACCCCTGGGTCGGGGACCCAGTACTTC.

The chain links TRBV4-3 to TRBJ2-7; 10 bases align to TRBD2. Trimming cost V 0 bases and J 1 base; bases outside gene matches: 9. Germline V gives CDR1 LGHNA, CDR2 YSLEER. This CDR3 contains 18 residues. CDR3 sequence reads: CASSQEWTSGSPSYEQYF. The CDR3 DNA sequence: TGCGCCAGCAGCCAAGAGTGGACTAGCGGATCACCATCCTACGAGCAGTACTTC.

This sequence joins TRBV5-6 and TRBJ2-7; weak D call: TRBD2 (6 bases). The CDR3 is 14 residues long. Germline V CDR1 and CDR2: SGHDT, YYEEEE. The V gene lost 4 bases and the J gene lost 3 bases, with 14 bases spanning the gap. The CDR3 reads CASSGGTANYEQYF. CDR3 DNA sequence: TGTGCCAGCAGCGGCGGGACGGCGAACTACGAGCAGTACTTC.

The chain joins TRBV18 to TRBJ1-1; D uncertain. V was pared by 3 bases and J by 10 bases, with 18 bases between. Germline V lookup: CDR1 KGHSH, CDR2 LQKENI. The CDR3 extends over 14 amino acids. Written as DNA, the CDR3 is TGTGCCAGCTCACCTTCCAGCCTCGGGGAGTTAGCTTTCTTT. It yields the protein CASSPSSLGELAFF. The full variable domain, rest sourced from reference TRBV18 and TRBJ1-1, is NAGVMQNPRHLVRRRGQEARLRCSPMKGHSHVYWYRQLPEEGLKFMVYLQKENIIDESGMPKERFSAEFPKEGPSILRIQQVVRGDSAAYFCASSPSSLGELAFFGQGTRLTVV.

V usage is TRBV3-1 and J usage is TRBJ2-7; D remains unclear. The CDR3 has 14 residues. From germline, CDR1 is LGHDT and CDR2 YNNKEL (reference sequence). V lost 3 bases, J lost 3 bases, and 12 bases lay in between. In nucleotides, the CDR3 is TGTGCCAGCAGCCATTCCGGCAAGAGCTACGAGCAGTACTTC. This translates into CASSHSGKSYEQYF.

Many counts were recorded for this clonotype. The genes are TRBV7-2 and TRBJ2-7; 8 bases map to TRBD2. Germline V CDR1 and CDR2: SGHTA, FQGNSA. V shed 1 base and J 2 bases; nucleotides not matched to a gene: 10. The CDR3 runs to 17 residues. In DNA, the CDR3 is TGTGCCAGCAGCTTAGGCAGTCTAGCGGGTTCCCCCTACGAGCAGTACTTC. It encodes CASSLGSLAGSPYEQYF.

This sequence joins TRBV20-1 and TRBJ2-7; unclear D gene. The CDR3 is made up of 12 amino acids. V shed 4 bases and J shed 0 bases, with 7 bases lying between them. The germline V gene encodes CDR1 DFQATT and CDR2 SNEGSKA (reference sequence). Here the CDR3 DNA reads TGCAGTGCTACAAGATACTCCTACGAGCAGTACTTC. This sequence encodes CSATRYSYEQYF.

The CDR3 DNA follows: TGTGCCAGCAGTATCACACGACTAGCGGGAGTCTATGAGCAGTTCTTC. This sequence encodes CASSITRLAGVYEQFF. J is TRBJ2-1 and V is TRBV6-5; 12 bases are a match to TRBD2. Germline V gene data show CDR1 as MNHEY and CDR2 as SVGAGI. Trimming at V came to 5 bases and at J to 8 bases, leaving 10 bases not matched to a gene. This CDR3 has 16 residues.

This clonotype has at least ten counts. V and J are TRBV20-1 and TRBJ2-3; the match to TRBD2 covers 7 bases. The V gene's germline CDR1 is DFQATT and CDR2 SNEGSKA (reference sequence). The CDR3 has 13 residues. With 5 bases clipped from V and 2 bases from J, the junction kept 4 bases outside the gene matches. For the CDR3, the DNA is TGCAGTGCTCGGGGGAGGGTCACAGATACGCAGTATTTT. Protein: CSARGRVTDTQYF.

This clonotype turned up a few times. The chain has TRBV27 and TRBJ2-7, with 11 bases aligning to TRBD2. The length of the CDR3 is 16 residues. Trimming cost V 6 bases and J 4 bases; bases outside gene matches: 11. Germline V lookup: CDR1 MNHEY, CDR2 SMNVEV (reference sequence). The CDR3 region has the DNA TGTGCCAGCAGAACCCTTACTAGCGGGAGATTATACGAGCAGTACTTC. Amino acid sequence: CASRTLTSGRLYEQYF.

The chain links TRBV7-9 to TRBJ1-1; 8 nucleotides agree with TRBD1. The germline CDR1 and CDR2 sequences are SEHNR and FQNEAQ (reference sequence). Trimming at V came to 5 bases and at J to 0 bases, leaving 2 bases not matched to a gene. This CDR3 spans 14 amino acids. The chain's CDR3 is CASSDRGLNTEAFF. DNA for the CDR3: TGTGCCAGCAGCGACAGGGGCTTGAACACTGAAGCTTTCTTT.

This chain joins TRBV9 and TRBJ1-2; perhaps TRBD1 as D (5 bases). Deletions cut 3 bases from V and 5 bases from J, with 26 bases between. This CDR3 contains 18 residues. CDR1 is SGDLS and CDR2 is YYNGEE in the germline V gene. CDR3 sequence (DNA): TGTGCCAGCAGCGGATACGATACGGGGGTCTCCCCGGGGTATGGCTACACCTTC. This translates into CASSGYDTGVSPGYGYTF.